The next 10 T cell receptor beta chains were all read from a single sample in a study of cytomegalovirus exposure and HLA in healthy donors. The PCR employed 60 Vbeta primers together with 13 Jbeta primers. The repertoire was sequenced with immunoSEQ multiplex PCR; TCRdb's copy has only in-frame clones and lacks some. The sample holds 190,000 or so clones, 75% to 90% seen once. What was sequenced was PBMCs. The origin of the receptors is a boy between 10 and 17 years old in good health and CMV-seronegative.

Here the CDR3 DNA reads TGCAGCGTTGATCCGGGGACACCGAACCAAGAGACCCAGTACTTC. Protein product: CSVDPGTPNQETQYF. This chain links TRBV29-1 with TRBJ2-5, with a weak D call TRBD1 (6 bases). The germline V gene encodes CDR1 SQVTM and CDR2 ANQGSEA. Deletions cut 3 bases from V and 0 bases from J, with 14 bases between. The CDR3 spans 15 residues. Full variable domain (outside the CDR3, taken from reference TRBV29-1 and TRBJ2-5): SAVISQKPSRDICQRGTSLTIQCQVDSQVTMMFWYRQQPGQSLTLIATANQGSEATYESGFVIDKFPISRPNLTFSTLTVSNMSPEDSSIYLCSVDPGTPNQETQYFGPGTRLLVL.

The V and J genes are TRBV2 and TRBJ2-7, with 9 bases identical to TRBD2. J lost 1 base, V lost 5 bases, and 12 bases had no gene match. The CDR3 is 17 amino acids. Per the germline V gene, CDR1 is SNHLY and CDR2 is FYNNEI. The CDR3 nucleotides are TGTGCCAGCAGTACCATGCAGGAGCGGGAGGATTCCTACGAGCAGTACTTC. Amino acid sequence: CASSTMQEREDSYEQYF.

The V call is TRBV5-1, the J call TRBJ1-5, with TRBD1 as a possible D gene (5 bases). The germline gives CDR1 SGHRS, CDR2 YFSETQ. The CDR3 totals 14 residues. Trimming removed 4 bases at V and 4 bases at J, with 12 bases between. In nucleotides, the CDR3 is TGCGCCAGCAGCGAAATTCAGGGAAATCAGCCCCAGCATTTT. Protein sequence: CASSEIQGNQPQHF.

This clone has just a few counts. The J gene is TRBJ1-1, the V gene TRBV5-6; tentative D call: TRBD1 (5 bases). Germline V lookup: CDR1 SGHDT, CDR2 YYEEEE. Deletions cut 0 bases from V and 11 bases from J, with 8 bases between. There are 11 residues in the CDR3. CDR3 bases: TGTGCCAGCAGCTTGGGGGAGGGGGCTTTCTTT. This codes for CASSLGEGAFF. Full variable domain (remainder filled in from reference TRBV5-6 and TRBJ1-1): DAGVTQSPTHLIKTRGQQVTLRCSPKSGHDTVSWYQQALGQGPQFIFQYYEEEERQRGNFPDRFSGHQFPNYSSELNVNALLLGDSALYLCASSLGEGAFFGQGTRLTVV.

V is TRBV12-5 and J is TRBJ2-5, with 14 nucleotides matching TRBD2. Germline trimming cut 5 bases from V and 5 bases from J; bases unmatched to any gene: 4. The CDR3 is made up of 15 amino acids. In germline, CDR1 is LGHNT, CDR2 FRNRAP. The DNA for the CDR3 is TGTGCTAGTGGTACGGGACTAGCGGGAGTCGAGACCCAGTACTTC. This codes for CASGTGLAGVETQYF.

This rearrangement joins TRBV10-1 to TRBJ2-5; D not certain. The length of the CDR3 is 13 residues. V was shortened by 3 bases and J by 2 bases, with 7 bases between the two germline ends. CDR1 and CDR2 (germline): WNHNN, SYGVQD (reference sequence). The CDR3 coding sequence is TGCGCCAGCAGTGAAACCGGGCAAGAGACCCAGTACTTC. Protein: CASSETGQETQYF.

The CDR3 DNA follows: TGTGCCAGCAGCGTAGACGGAAGTCCAGGGTCGGGAAACACCATATATTTT. Protein: CASSVDGSPGSGNTIYF. The rearrangement joins TRBV9 to TRBJ1-3; tentative D call: TRBD1 (5 bases). Germline CDR1 is SGDLS and CDR2 is YYNGEE. V dropped 0 bases and J dropped 4 bases, with 17 bases sitting between them. The CDR3 spans 17 residues.

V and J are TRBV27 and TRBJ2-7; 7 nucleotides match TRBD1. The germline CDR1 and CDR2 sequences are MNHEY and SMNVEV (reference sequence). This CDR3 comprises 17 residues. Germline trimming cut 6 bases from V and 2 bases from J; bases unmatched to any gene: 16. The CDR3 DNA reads TGTGCCAGCAGCCCCAGACTTCCGGACAGGTATCCCTACGAGCAGTACTTC. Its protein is CASSPRLPDRYPYEQYF.

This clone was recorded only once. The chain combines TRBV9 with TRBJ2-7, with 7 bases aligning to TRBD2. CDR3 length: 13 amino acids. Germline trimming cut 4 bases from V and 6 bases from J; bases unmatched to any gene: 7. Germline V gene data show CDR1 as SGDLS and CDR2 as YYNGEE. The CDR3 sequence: CASSPQRGPEQYF. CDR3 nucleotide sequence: TGTGCCAGCAGCCCGCAGCGGGGACCCGAGCAGTACTTC.

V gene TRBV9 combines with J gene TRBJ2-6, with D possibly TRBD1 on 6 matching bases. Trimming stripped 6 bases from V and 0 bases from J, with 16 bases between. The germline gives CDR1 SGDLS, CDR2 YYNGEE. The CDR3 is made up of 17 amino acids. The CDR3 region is CASTPTGARSGANVLTF. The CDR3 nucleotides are TGTGCCAGCACCCCGACAGGAGCTCGCTCTGGGGCCAACGTCCTGACTTTC.